This TCR beta chain is from a study of cytomegalovirus exposure and HLA in healthy donors. Study-wide results and caveats: V- and J-gene trimming of TCR beta was linked (in a later analysis) to a missense DCLRE1C variant. Researchers reported that a few CMV-associated chains were confirmed in vitro as CMV antigen-specific. For cytomegalovirus status, the classifier reportedly gave diagnoses with high specificity and sensitivity.

Although they were nominally healthy when sampled, donors likely had unrecorded immune exposures. On this clone itself: What it binds is not known.

Amplification used 60 Vbeta primers and 13 Jbeta primers. Produced via immunoSEQ multiplex PCR; TCRdb's table is partial and in-frame only. Of approximately 120,000 clones listed, about 78% are singletons. V lost 4 bases and J lost 3, with 14 bases in between. This CDR3 contains 15 residues. The germline CDR1 and CDR2 sequences are SGHRS and YFSETQ. The receptor was derived from a man aged 45-65 years in good health and CMV-seronegative. The rearrangement joins TRBV5-1 to TRBJ2-1; the D gene is possibly TRBD1 (6 bases). Sequencing input: PBMCs. CDR3 sequence: CASSRTGHDYNEQFF. CDR3 sequence (DNA): TGCGCCAGCAGCCGAACGGGACACGACTACAATGAGCAGTTCTTC. The full variable domain, its missing parts supplied by reference TRBV5-1 and TRBJ2-1, is KAGVTQTPRYLIKTRGQQVTLSCSPISGHRSVSWYQQTPGQGLQFLFEYFSETQRNKGNFPGRFSGRQFSNSRSEMNVSTLELGDSALYLCASSRTGHDYNEQFFGPGTRLTVL.